This is a list of T cell receptor beta chains from one sample in a study of T cells in Graves' hyperthyroidism and ophthalmopathy. MiXCR, run by TCRdb on the multiplex PCR reads, gives a single entry per CDR3 protein. The sample has about 150,000 distinct CDR3 sequences, less than 25% seen once. Source material: blood. These receptors were collected from a woman aged 45-60 years with Graves' hyperthyroidism that later progressed to Graves' ophthalmopathy. Both conserved end residues are part of each CDR3. A D gene is named only where the DNA matches it firmly. A clone size is listed for some rows: how often the clone was seen (once, few, many), or a class if it is expanded.

clone_size j_call d_call v_call cdr3_nt cdr3_aa
many TRBJ2-7 NA TRBV6-2/TRBV6-3 TGTGCCAGCAGTGCCCCGGGACGAGGCTCCTACGAGCAGTACTTC CASSAPGRGSYEQYF
NA TRBJ1-1 TRBD1 TRBV3-1 TGTGCCAGCTCACAATCGACAGGGGCCCTTGAAGCTTTCTTT CASSQSTGALEAFF
many TRBJ2-2 NA TRBV20-1 TGCAGTGCTAGAGCCTCTCTAGCATCCACCGGGGAGCTGTTTTTT CSARASLASTGELFF
many TRBJ1-1 NA TRBV2 TGTGCCAGCAGTGATTTGCGTTTTGACAGACGCCCGTACACTGAAGCTTTCTTT CASSDLRFDRRPYTEAFF
NA TRBJ2-7 NA TRBV24-1 TGTGCCACCAGTGATTCCCCAGGGGCCCACTACGAGCAGTACTTC CATSDSPGAHYEQYF
many TRBJ2-7 NA TRBV28 TGTGCCAGCAGTTTATGGAGTCGCCACTACGAGCAGTACTTC CASSLWSRHYEQYF
NA TRBJ2-2 TRBD1 TRBV12-3/TRBV12-4 TGTGCCAGCAGTTTTAATCTTGGACAGGGCGGCACCGGGGAGCTGTTTTTT CASSFNLGQGGTGELFF
many TRBJ2-7 TRBD2 TRBV7-2 TGTGCCAGCAGCTCCTTCGGGACTAGCGGCTACGAGCAGTACTTC CASSSFGTSGYEQYF
many TRBJ2-3 TRBD1 TRBV5-1 TGCGCCAGCAGCACCTACAGGGGGGACGTTAGCACAGATACGCAGTATTTT CASSTYRGDVSTDTQYF
many TRBJ1-3 NA TRBV10-2 TGCGCCAGCAGTGAGTCGGTTGGGAACTCTGGAAACACCATATATTTT CASSESVGNSGNTIYF
few TRBJ2-1 NA TRBV18 TGTGCCAGCTCACCACCGTTTCCGAGCTCCTACAATGAGCAGTTCTTC CASSPPFPSSYNEQFF
NA TRBJ1-1 NA TRBV7-2 TGTGCCAGCAGCTTAGGGGAGGGGGGCAGGACTGAAGCTTTCTTT CASSLGEGGRTEAFF
few TRBJ1-5 NA TRBV28 TGTGCCAGCAGTTTAAAATCCGGGACACCTAGCAATCAGCCCCAGCATTTT CASSLKSGTPSNQPQHF
NA TRBJ2-7 TRBD2 TRBV10-3 TGTGCCATCAGTCGGGACAGGGGACTAGCGGGAGAGAAGCAGTACTTC CAISRDRGLAGEKQYF
many TRBJ2-5 TRBD2 TRBV20-1 TGCAGTGCTACGACTAGCGGACAACAAGAGACCCAGTACTTC CSATTSGQQETQYF
few TRBJ1-2 NA TRBV19 TGTGCCACTAGGAGACCGGGAGACTATGGCTACACCTTC CATRRPGDYGYTF
many TRBJ2-7 NA TRBV20-1 TGCAGTGCTCTTAGTACGACCTACGAGCAGTACTTC CSALSTTYEQYF
many TRBJ2-7 NA TRBV5-5 TGTGCCAGCAGCTTGGGGACCTACACCTACGAGCAGTACTTC CASSLGTYTYEQYF
few TRBJ2-3 TRBD1 TRBV29-1 TGCAGCGCACAGGGGGATACAGATACGCAGTATTTT CSAQGDTDTQYF
once TRBJ1-6 TRBD1 TRBV2 TGTGCCAGCGCGATCCTTACAGGGGGCGGCTCACCCCTCCACTTT CASAILTGGGSPLHF
NA TRBJ2-7 NA TRBV5-1 TGCGCCAGCAGCTTTTACGGGGCCGGCTACGAGCAGTACTTC CASSFYGAGYEQYF
many TRBJ2-1 NA TRBV3-1 TGTGCCAGCAGCCAAGATATGAGGAGCGTATCCTACAATGAGCAGTTCTTC CASSQDMRSVSYNEQFF
many TRBJ2-1 NA TRBV10-3 TGTGCCATCAGTCCCGGGACAAGCAATGAGCAGTTCTTC CAISPGTSNEQFF
many TRBJ2-7 NA TRBV7-9 TGTGCCAGCAGCTTATCGAGGGGATGGAGCAACGAGCAGTACTTC CASSLSRGWSNEQYF
NA TRBJ1-2 TRBD1 TRBV30 TGTGCCTGGAGCAGACAGGGGACGAACTATGGCTACACCTTC CAWSRQGTNYGYTF
NA TRBJ2-2 TRBD1 TRBV6-1 TGTGCCAGCAGTGTTACAGGGGGCACCGGGGAGCTGTTTTTT CASSVTGGTGELFF
many TRBJ1-1 NA TRBV30 TGTGCCTGGAGTGTACAACATAACACTGAAGCTTTCTTT CAWSVQHNTEAFF
many TRBJ2-2 TRBD1 TRBV11-2 TGTGCCAGCAGTTTACAGGGGCGGTACACCGGGGAGCTGTTTTTT CASSLQGRYTGELFF
NA TRBJ2-1 NA TRBV29-1 TGCAGCGTTGATAGTTGGAATGAGCAGTTCTTC CSVDSWNEQFF
many TRBJ2-3 TRBD1 TRBV6-1 TGTGCCAGCAAGGACAGGGGGCTCGACACAGATACGCAGTATTTT CASKDRGLDTDTQYF
many TRBJ2-7 NA TRBV28 TGTGCCAGCAGTTTGGGGGAGAGGTACGAGCAGTACTTC CASSLGERYEQYF
many TRBJ1-5 NA TRBV2 TGTGCCAGCAGTATAAGGGTCCCGGTTCAGCCCCAGCATTTT CASSIRVPVQPQHF
many TRBJ1-2 NA TRBV7-8 TGTGCCAGCAGCTTAGAGTCTGGGTTTGGTTATGGCTACACCTTC CASSLESGFGYGYTF
many TRBJ2-3 TRBD2 TRBV6-1 TGTGCCAGCAGTCCCGGGACTAGCGGGACAGATACGCAGTATTTT CASSPGTSGTDTQYF
few TRBJ2-7 TRBD2 TRBV7-9 TGTGCCAGCAGCCACGTCCGAGGGACTAGCGACTACGAGCAGTACTTC CASSHVRGTSDYEQYF
NA TRBJ2-4 NA TRBV3-1 TGTGCCAGCAGCCAAAGGGACTCTGGCAAAAACATTCAGTACTTC CASSQRDSGKNIQYF
NA TRBJ2-7 NA TRBV4-1 TGCGCCAGCAGCCAATACTCCGGACAGTACTACGAGCAGTACTTC CASSQYSGQYYEQYF
many TRBJ1-1 NA TRBV5-1 TGCGCCAGCAGCCCAAGGGAAGGTGGGAACACTGAAGCTTTCTTT CASSPREGGNTEAFF
many TRBJ2-1 TRBD2 TRBV30 TGTGCCTGGAGTGAACTAGCGGGAAGGCACAATGAGCAGTTCTTC CAWSELAGRHNEQFF
many TRBJ2-7 TRBD1 TRBV10-2 TGCGCCAGCAGTTCGGACAGGGGGTCCTACGAGCAGTACTTC CASSSDRGSYEQYF
NA TRBJ2-3 NA TRBV11-2 TGTGCCAGCAGCTTGTCTCTTACGCAGTATTTT CASSLSLTQYF
many TRBJ1-1 NA TRBV7-2 TGTGCCAGCAGCTTAGATGGGGTGACTGAAGCTTTCTTT CASSLDGVTEAFF
many TRBJ2-4 TRBD2 TRBV18 TGTGCCAGCTCACCACAGCGGGAGGGCCTTAACATTCAGTACTTC CASSPQREGLNIQYF
NA TRBJ2-5 TRBD2 TRBV7-2 TGTGCCAGCAGTTTATTTCGCCGGGCGGGAGGTTCGGTACAGTACTTC CASSLFRRAGGSVQYF
NA TRBJ1-2 TRBD1 TRBV6-2/TRBV6-3 TGTGCCAGCAGTTACCCCAGGGGGGATGGCTACACCTTC CASSYPRGDGYTF
NA TRBJ2-3 NA TRBV7-9 TGTGCCAGCAGCTTCGGGACCTGGACAGATACGCAGTATTTT CASSFGTWTDTQYF
many TRBJ2-1 NA TRBV3-1 TGTGCCAGCAGCCAAGTTATTTCGGGATCGGAGCAGTTCTTC CASSQVISGSEQFF
few TRBJ2-6 NA TRBV25-1 TGTGCCAGCAGTGGGATCGGATCTGGGGCCAACGTCCTGACTTTC CASSGIGSGANVLTF
many TRBJ1-1 NA TRBV12-3/TRBV12-4 TGTGCCAGCAGTTTAAGGACGGCGAACACTGAAGCTTTCTTT CASSLRTANTEAFF
many TRBJ1-1 NA TRBV29-1 TGCAGCTGTGACAGGAACACTGAAGCTTTCTTT CSCDRNTEAFF
NA TRBJ2-1 TRBD2 TRBV28 TGTGCCAGCAGTGGGGAGCCACTAGCGGGAGCCTACAATGAGCAGTTCTTC CASSGEPLAGAYNEQFF
many TRBJ2-1 TRBD2 TRBV12-3/TRBV12-4 TGTGCCAGCAGTCCCCAGACTAGCGGGAGTACTGAGCAGTTCTTC CASSPQTSGSTEQFF
NA TRBJ2-7 TRBD2 TRBV28 TGTGCCAGCAGTTCCATCACGACTAGCGGGAGGAATGAGCAGTACTTC CASSSITTSGRNEQYF